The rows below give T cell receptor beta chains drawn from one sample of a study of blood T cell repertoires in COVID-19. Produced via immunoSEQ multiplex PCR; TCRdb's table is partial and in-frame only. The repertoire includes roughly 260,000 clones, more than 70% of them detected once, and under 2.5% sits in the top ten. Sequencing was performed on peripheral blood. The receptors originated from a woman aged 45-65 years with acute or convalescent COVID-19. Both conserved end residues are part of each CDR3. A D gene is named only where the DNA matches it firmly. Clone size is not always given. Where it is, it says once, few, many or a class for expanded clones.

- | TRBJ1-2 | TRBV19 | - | TGTGCCAGACAGGGTTTCTTTAACTATGGCTACACCTTC | CARQGFFNYGYTF
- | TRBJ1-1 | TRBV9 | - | TGTGCCAGCAGCGATCTTAGAACAGTGAACACTGAAGCTTTCTTT | CASSDLRTVNTEAFF
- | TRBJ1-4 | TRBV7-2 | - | TGTGCCAGCAGCTTCGGACAGAATGAAAAACTGTTTTTT | CASSFGQNEKLFF
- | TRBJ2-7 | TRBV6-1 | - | TGTGCCAGCAGTGAAGCGCCCCGGGCCACGGGGGACTTC | CASSEAPRATGDF
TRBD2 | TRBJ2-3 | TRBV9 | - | TGTGCCAGCAGCGCCCCTTACGGGAGGGCCGCTACGCAGTATTTT | CASSAPYGRAATQYF
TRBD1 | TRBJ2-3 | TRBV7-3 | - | TGTGCCAGCAGATCGACAGGGACCACAGATACGCAGTATTTT | CASRSTGTTDTQYF
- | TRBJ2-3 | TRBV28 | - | TGTGCCAGCAGTTTTCGGCAGGGAGGAGATACGCAGTATTTT | CASSFRQGGDTQYF
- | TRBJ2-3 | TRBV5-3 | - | TGTGCCAGAAGGGGTGTGGAGGATACGCAGTATTTT | CARRGVEDTQYF
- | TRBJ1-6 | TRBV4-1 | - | TGCGCCAGCAGCCAACAGGGATACCAGTCACCCCTCCACTTT | CASSQQGYQSPLHF
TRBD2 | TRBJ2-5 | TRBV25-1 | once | TGTGCCAGCAGTGAATCTGGGCTAGCGGGAGTTCAGTACTTC | CASSESGLAGVQYF
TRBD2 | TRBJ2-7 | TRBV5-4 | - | TGTGCCAGCAGATCCGGGACTAGCGGACCCTACGAGCAGTACTTC | CASRSGTSGPYEQYF
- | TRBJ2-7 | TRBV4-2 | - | TGTGCCAGCAGCCAAGAGGGGCGGGGCCCGGACGAGCAGTACTTC | CASSQEGRGPDEQYF
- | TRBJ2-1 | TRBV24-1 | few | TGTGCCACCAGTGATTTGACACGGGAGTCAAATGAGCAGTTCTTC | CATSDLTRESNEQFF
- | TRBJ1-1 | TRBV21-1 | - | TGTGCCAGCAGCAAAGTGGATCCCAGGGGGTCGAACACTGAAGCTTTCTTT | CASSKVDPRGSNTEAFF
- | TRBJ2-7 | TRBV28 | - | TGTGCCAGCATTAGACTAGGAACGAACGGTGCCGAGCAGTACTTC | CASIRLGTNGAEQYF
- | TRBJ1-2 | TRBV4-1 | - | TGCGCCAGCAGCCAACCTTCTGGGGGGGGCGCTTATGGCTACACCTTC | CASSQPSGGGAYGYTF
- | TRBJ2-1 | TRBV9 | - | TGTGCCAGCAGCCCGGGCCAGGGTCGGGATGAGCAGTTCTTC | CASSPGQGRDEQFF
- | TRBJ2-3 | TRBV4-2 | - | TGTGCCAGCAGCCAACCATTTACTAGCACAGATACGCAGTATTTT | CASSQPFTSTDTQYF
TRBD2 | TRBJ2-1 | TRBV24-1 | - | TGTGCCACCAGTGTCACTGGACTAGCGGGAGTACATGAGCAGTTCTTC | CATSVTGLAGVHEQFF
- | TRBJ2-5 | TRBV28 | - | TGTGCCAGCAGTTTTCTACAAGAGACCCAGTACTTC | CASSFLQETQYF
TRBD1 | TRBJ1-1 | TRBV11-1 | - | TGTGCCAGCAGCGACCGGGACAGGCTGAACACTGAAGCTTTCTTT | CASSDRDRLNTEAFF
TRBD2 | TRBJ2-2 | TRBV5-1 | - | TGCGCCAGCCAAGCCACCCAAGGTAGCGGGAGGGCCAACACCGGGGAGCTGTTTTTT | CASQATQGSGRANTGELFF
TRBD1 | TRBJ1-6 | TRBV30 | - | TGTGCCTGGAGTGTAGGGGGGACAGAGTCTTCACCCCTCCACTTT | CAWSVGGTESSPLHF
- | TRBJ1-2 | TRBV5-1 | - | TGCGCCAGCAGCCTTTACAGGGACGGCTACACCTTC | CASSLYRDGYTF
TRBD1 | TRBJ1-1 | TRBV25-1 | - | TGTGCCAGCATCTTACAACAGGGGACTGAAGCTTTCTTT | CASILQQGTEAFF
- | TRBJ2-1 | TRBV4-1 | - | TGCGCCAGCAGCCACAACCAGGGAAGCAATGAGCAGTTCTTC | CASSHNQGSNEQFF
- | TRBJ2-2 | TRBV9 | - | TGTGCCAGCAGCTCCCGGCGGGAGAACACCGGGGAGCTGTTTTTT | CASSSRRENTGELFF
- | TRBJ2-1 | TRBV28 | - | TGTGCCAGCAGTCCCGCCCCCACGGGAGAGCAGTTCTTC | CASSPAPTGEQFF
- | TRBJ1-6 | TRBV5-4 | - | TGTGCCAGCAGCCCGGGGGGAGGTCATTCACCCCTCCACTTT | CASSPGGGHSPLHF
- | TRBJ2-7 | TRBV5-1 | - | TGCGCCAGCAGCTTGGAAGGAACGGGGGAGCAGTACTTC | CASSLEGTGEQYF
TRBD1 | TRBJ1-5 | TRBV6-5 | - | TGTGCCATCATAGGGACAGGGGGCAGTCAGCCCCAGCATTTT | CAIIGTGGSQPQHF
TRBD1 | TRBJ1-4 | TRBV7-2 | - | TGTGCCAGCAGCTTAGGACAGGGAGTAAATGAAAAACTGTTTTTT | CASSLGQGVNEKLFF
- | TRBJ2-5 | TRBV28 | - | TGTGCCAGCCAGGGTACCCCAGAGACCCAGTACTTC | CASQGTPETQYF
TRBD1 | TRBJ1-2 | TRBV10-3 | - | TGTGCCATCCAATGGACAGGGAGGTGGGTTAACTATGGCTACACCTTC | CAIQWTGRWVNYGYTF
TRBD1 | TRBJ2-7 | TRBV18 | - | TGTGCCAGCTCAGGCCGGGACAGTACCTACGAGCAGTACTTC | CASSGRDSTYEQYF
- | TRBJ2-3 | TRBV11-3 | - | TGTGCCAGCAGCCCGGGGACAACAGATACGCAGTATTTT | CASSPGTTDTQYF
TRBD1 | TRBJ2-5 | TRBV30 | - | TGTGCCTGGAGTGGGGCAGGGGGAGAGACCCAGTACTTC | CAWSGAGGETQYF
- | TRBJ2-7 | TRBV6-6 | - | TGTGCCACACGACCCAGGGAGGTGGTCTACGAGCAGTACTTC | CATRPREVVYEQYF
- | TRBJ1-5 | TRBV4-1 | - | TGCGCCAGCAGCCAAATCACCGGGACACGGGGCAATCAGCCCCAGCATTTT | CASSQITGTRGNQPQHF
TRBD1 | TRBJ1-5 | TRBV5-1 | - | TGCGCCAGCAGCTGCCATTGGGGCAGGGGGGAGACTAGTCAGCCCCAGCATTTT | CASSCHWGRGETSQPQHF